This passage covers 11 T cell receptor beta chains from one sample sequenced in a study of sequential checkpoint blockade in melanoma (dated by TCRdb to between 2019 and 2020). Libraries were built with the immunoSEQ multiplex PCR assay. The table was pulled from immuneACCESS by TCRdb, which kept in-frame rearrangements only. Such tables lose some clones; where checked, under half of the loss comes from unresolved V genes, and the rest has no known cause. For this sample there are approximately 9,700 clones; less than 25% appear just once. The ten largest clones represent around a sixth of the sample. In light of the paper, this sample's treatment or condition label describes: randomized to nivolumab then ipilimumab (arm A) or the reverse (arm B). The input for sequencing was tumor tissue (inferred from file names), taken from a patient given nivolumab and ipilimumab in sequence. These receptors all stem from a human donor with melanoma.

The chain links TRBV9 to TRBJ2-7, with TRBD1 matching over 7 bases. V dropped 5 bases and J dropped 3; count of bases not matched to a gene: 5. The V gene's germline CDR1 is SGDLS and CDR2 YYNGEE. This CDR3 comprises 13 residues. The CDR3 DNA is TGTGCCAGCAGTGAAGGACAGGACTACGAGCAGTACTTC. This sequence encodes CASSEGQDYEQYF.

The chain joins TRBV28 to TRBJ2-2, with TRBD1 identical over 7 bases. Per the germline V gene, CDR1 is MDHEN and CDR2 is SYDVKM. The CDR3 runs to 15 residues. V gave up 2 bases and J gave up 8 bases; unmatched junction bases: 8. This CDR3 is CASSLPEGARGELFF. CDR3 DNA sequence: TGTGCCAGCAGTTTACCTGAGGGGGCGAGGGGGGAGCTGTTTTTT.

The gene calls are TRBV19 and TRBJ1-1; tentatively, D is TRBD1 (5 bases). The V gene lost 3 bases and the J gene lost 0 bases, with 17 bases spanning the gap. CDR1 and CDR2 (germline): LNHDA, SQIVND (reference sequence). The CDR3 is made up of 17 amino acids. Here the CDR3 DNA reads TGTGCCAGTAGTATTGGAGGGATGGGGCGGATGAACACTGAAGCTTTCTTT. This encodes CASSIGGMGRMNTEAFF.

The chain recombines TRBV6-8 with TRBJ1-1, with TRBD1 as a possible D gene (6 bases). Trimming shortened V by 7 bases and J by 2 bases, and 11 bases separated the two germline ends. The CDR3 consists of 13 residues. Germline V CDR1 and CDR2: MNHGY, SAAAGT. The CDR3 loop is CASKYRVNTEAFF. CDR3 in DNA: TGTGCCAGCAAGTACAGGGTTAACACTGAAGCTTTCTTT.

The sample holds a few counts of this clone. CDR3 DNA: TGTGCCAGCAGCTTGGCTCGGACAAGGGCTCTCAATGAGCAGTTCTTC. It specifies CASSLARTRALNEQFF. V usage is TRBV11-1 and J usage is TRBJ2-1; maybe TRBD1 (5 bases). The germline V gene encodes CDR1 SGHAT and CDR2 FQDESV (reference sequence). V was clipped by 3 bases and J by 6 bases, with 18 bases between them. CDR3 length: 16 amino acids.

The chain is built from TRBV10-2 and TRBJ2-7; 12 nucleotides align to TRBD2. The CDR3 totals 13 residues. Germline-derived CDR1 and CDR2 are WSHSY and SAAADI. V shed 10 bases and J 2 bases; nucleotides not matched to a gene: 3. The CDR3: CATLAGGPYEQYF. The CDR3 nucleotides read TGCGCCACCCTAGCGGGAGGGCCCTACGAGCAGTACTTC.

This clone was seen a handful of times. This chain links TRBV29-1 with TRBJ2-2, with D maybe TRBD1 (6 bases). There are 15 residues in the CDR3. The germline V gene encodes CDR1 SQVTM and CDR2 ANQGSEA. V lost 5 bases to trimming and J lost 1 base, with 14 bases between them. CDR3: CSVKSGARNTGELFF. In DNA form, the CDR3 reads TGCAGCGTTAAGTCAGGGGCCAGGAACACCGGGGAGCTGTTTTTT.

The V and J genes are TRBV29-1 and TRBJ2-5; D may be TRBD1 (6 bases). The CDR3 extends over 13 amino acids. Looked up from germline, CDR1 is SQVTM and CDR2 is ANQGSEA. Between the trimmed V and J ends, which lost 7 bases and 9 bases, there was a span of 21 bases. The DNA for the CDR3 is TGCAGCGGCAGTCCCCGGGACACCCGGGCCCAGTACTTC. It specifies CSGSPRDTRAQYF. Full variable domain (remainder filled in from reference TRBV29-1 and TRBJ2-5): SAVISQKPSRDICQRGTSLTIQCQVDSQVTMMFWYRQQPGQSLTLIATANQGSEATYESGFVIDKFPISRPNLTFSTLTVSNMSPEDSSIYLCSGSPRDTRAQYFGPGTRLLVL.

This sequence joins TRBV19 and TRBJ1-5; TRBD1 is a possible D gene (5 bases). Germline V gives CDR1 LNHDA, CDR2 SQIVND (reference sequence). V was trimmed by 3 bases and J by 3 bases, leaving 21 bases between them. The CDR3 totals 18 residues. In DNA, the CDR3 is TGTGCCAGTAGTATGGGTCTTGGGGGGTTAGGAGACAATCAGCCCCAGCATTTT. Translating it yields CASSMGLGGLGDNQPQHF.

The chain joins TRBV4-1 to TRBJ2-1, with 11 bases aligning to TRBD2. V shed 5 bases, J shed 7 bases, and the junction held 10 bases outside the gene matches. The CDR3 runs to 16 residues. Germline loops: CDR1 MGHRA, CDR2 YSYEKL. The CDR3 DNA reads as TGCGCCAGCAGCAGGGTAGCGGGAGGGCCTCGGAATGAGCAGTTCTTC. It yields the protein CASSRVAGGPRNEQFF.

A few counts support this clone. J is TRBJ2-1 and V is TRBV28; the D gene is possibly TRBD2 (5 bases). The CDR3 runs to 14 residues. Trimming shortened V by 3 bases and J by 5 bases, and 11 bases separated the two germline ends. Germline values: CDR1 MDHEN, CDR2 SYDVKM. CDR3 amino acids: CASSFGLAHNEQFF. The CDR3 DNA reads as TGTGCCAGCAGTTTTGGTTTAGCGCACAATGAGCAGTTCTTC.